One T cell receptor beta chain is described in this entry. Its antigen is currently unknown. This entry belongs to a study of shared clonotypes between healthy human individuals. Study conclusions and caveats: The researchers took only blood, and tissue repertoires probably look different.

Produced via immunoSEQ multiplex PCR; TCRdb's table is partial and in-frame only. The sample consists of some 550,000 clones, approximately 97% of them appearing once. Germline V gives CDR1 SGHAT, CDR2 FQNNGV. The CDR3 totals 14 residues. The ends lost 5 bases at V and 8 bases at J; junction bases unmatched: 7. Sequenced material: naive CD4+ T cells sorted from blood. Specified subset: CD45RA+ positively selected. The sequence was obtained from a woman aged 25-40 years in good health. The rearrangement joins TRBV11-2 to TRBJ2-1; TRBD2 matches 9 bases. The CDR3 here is CASSRGLAFDEQFF. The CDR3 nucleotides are TGTGCCAGCAGCCGAGGACTAGCGTTCGATGAGCAGTTCTTC.